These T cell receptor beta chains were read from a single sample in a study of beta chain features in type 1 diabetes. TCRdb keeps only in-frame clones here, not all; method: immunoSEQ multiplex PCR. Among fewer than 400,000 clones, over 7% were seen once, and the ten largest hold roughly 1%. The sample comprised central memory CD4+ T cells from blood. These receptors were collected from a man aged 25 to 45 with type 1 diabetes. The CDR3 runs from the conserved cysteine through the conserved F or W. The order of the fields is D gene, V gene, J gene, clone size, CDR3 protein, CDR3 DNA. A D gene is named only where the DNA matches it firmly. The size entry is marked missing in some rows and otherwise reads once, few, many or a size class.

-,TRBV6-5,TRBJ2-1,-,CASSRDNEQFF,TGTGCCAGCAGTCGCGACAATGAGCAGTTCTTC
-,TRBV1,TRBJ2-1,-,CTSSQGPSSYNEQFF,TGCACCAGCAGCCAAGGACCCAGCTCCTACAATGAGCAGTTCTTC
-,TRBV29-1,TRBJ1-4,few,CSVSGSAEKLFF,TGCAGCGTTTCAGGGTCGGCGGAAAAACTGTTTTTT
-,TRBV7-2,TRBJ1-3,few,CASSSRRGGPQGRNTIYF,TGTGCCAGCAGCTCCCGTCGGGGGGGGCCCCAGGGTCGAAACACCATATATTTT
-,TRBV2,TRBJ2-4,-,CASGRGGGKNIQYF,TGTGCCAGCGGGAGAGGGGGAGGCAAAAACATTCAGTACTTC
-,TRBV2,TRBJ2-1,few,CASTGTTQQFF,TGTGCCAGCACCGGGACAACCCAGCAGTTCTTC
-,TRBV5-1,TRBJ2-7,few,CASSLSLPQDEQYF,TGCGCCAGCAGCTTGAGTCTCCCCCAAGACGAGCAGTACTTC
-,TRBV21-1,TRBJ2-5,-,CASSKALTCPLYQETQYF,TGTGCCAGCAGCAAAGCGCTTACGTGCCCTCTCTACCAAGAGACCCAGTACTTC
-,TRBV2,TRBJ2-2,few,CASSEQQGNTGELFF,TGTGCCAGCAGTGAACAGCAGGGAAACACCGGGGAGCTGTTTTTT
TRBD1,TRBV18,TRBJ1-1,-,CASSPDRGQGTEAFF,TGTGCCAGCTCACCAGACAGGGGGCAGGGCACTGAAGCTTTCTTT
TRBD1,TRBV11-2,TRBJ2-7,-,CASSFAGTALYEQYF,TGTGCCAGCAGCTTTGCCGGGACAGCACTGTACGAGCAGTACTTC
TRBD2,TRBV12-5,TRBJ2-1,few,CASGPGGTSGKQFF,TGTGCTAGTGGTCCGGGGGGGACTAGCGGAAAGCAGTTCTTC
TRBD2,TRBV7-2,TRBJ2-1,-,CASSPGRTSDEQFF,TGTGCCAGCAGCCCCGGACGAACTAGCGATGAGCAGTTCTTC
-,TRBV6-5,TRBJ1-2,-,CASSYAASNYGYTF,TGTGCCAGCAGTTACGCGGCAAGTAACTATGGCTACACCTTC
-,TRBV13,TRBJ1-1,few,CASSFWNTEAFF,TGTGCCAGCAGCTTTTGGAACACTGAAGCTTTCTTT
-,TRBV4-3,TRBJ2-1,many,CASSQDSGEQFF,TGCGCCAGCAGCCAAGACAGCGGTGAGCAGTTCTTC
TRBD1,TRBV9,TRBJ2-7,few,CASSADRGLGRQYF,TGTGCCAGCAGCGCCGACAGGGGGCTTGGAAGGCAGTACTTC
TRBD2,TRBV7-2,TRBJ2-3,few,CASSRRGGGATDTQYF,TGTGCCAGCAGCCGTCGAGGCGGGGGGGCCACAGATACGCAGTATTTT
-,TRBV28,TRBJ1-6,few,CASSLGFQSPLHF,TGTGCCAGCAGTTTAGGGTTCCAGTCACCCCTCCACTTT
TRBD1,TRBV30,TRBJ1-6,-,CAWSPTGTGGSPLHF,TGTGCCTGGAGTCCAACCGGGACAGGGGGTTCACCCCTCCACTTT
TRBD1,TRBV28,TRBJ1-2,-,CASSYTRQGEGYTF,TGTGCCAGCAGTTATACTCGACAGGGGGAGGGCTACACCTTC
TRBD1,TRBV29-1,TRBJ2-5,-,CSVGTGIGETQYF,TGCAGCGTTGGGACAGGGATCGGAGAGACCCAGTACTTC
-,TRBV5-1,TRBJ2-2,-,CASSFQGSGELFF,TGCGCCAGCAGCTTCCAGGGTTCCGGGGAGCTGTTTTTT
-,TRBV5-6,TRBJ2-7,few,CASSLVPQRGIHEQYF,TGTGCCAGCAGCTTGGTTCCCCAACGAGGGATCCACGAGCAGTACTTC
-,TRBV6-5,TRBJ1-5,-,CASSTGTRNQPQHF,TGTGCCAGCAGTACCGGGACACGTAATCAGCCCCAGCATTTT
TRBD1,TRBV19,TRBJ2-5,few,CASSPPWDRDSETQYF,TGTGCCAGTAGTCCCCCCTGGGACAGGGATTCAGAGACCCAGTACTTC
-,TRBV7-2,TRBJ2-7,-,CASSLVPGPSSYEQYF,TGTGCCAGCAGCTTAGTGCCCGGTCCTTCCTCCTACGAGCAGTACTTC
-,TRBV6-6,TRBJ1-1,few,CASSGEGARNTEAFF,TGTGCCAGCAGCGGCGAGGGAGCTCGCAACACTGAAGCTTTCTTT
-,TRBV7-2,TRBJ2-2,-,CASSRDYLDTGELFF,TGTGCCAGCAGCCGTGACTACCTGGACACCGGGGAGCTGTTTTTT
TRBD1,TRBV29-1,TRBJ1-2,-,CSVELPGGSLNYGYTF,TGCAGCGTTGAACTACCAGGGGGGTCTCTTAACTATGGCTACACCTTC
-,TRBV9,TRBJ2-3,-,CASSPLQGSGDTQYF,TGTGCCAGCAGCCCTTTACAGGGATCTGGAGATACGCAGTATTTT